This entry lists 25 T cell receptor beta chains sequenced from one sample in a study of blood T cell repertoires in COVID-19. Assay used: immunoSEQ multiplex PCR; TCRdb lists only in-frame clones, some missing. The repertoire consists of 150,000 to 200,000 clones, with about 88% occurring once and the leading ten covering 2.5% to 3.5%. Sequencing input: peripheral blood. The receptors were sampled from a young woman with active or convalescent COVID-19.

The V call is TRBV27, the J call TRBJ2-7; TRBD2 is a possible D gene (5 bases). V lost 8 bases to trimming and J lost 4 bases, with 15 bases between them. The length of the CDR3 is 13 residues. Germline CDR1 reads MNHEY; CDR2 reads SMNVEV (reference sequence). CDR3 in DNA: TGTGCCAGCTCAGTGGGAGTGGCGTACGAGCAGTACTTC. This gives the protein CASSVGVAYEQYF.

J is TRBJ1-5 and V is TRBV3-1 (or the pseudogene TRBV3-2), with TRBD1 identical over 7 bases. V was pared by 4 bases and J by 4 bases, with 10 bases of the junction left unmatched. Germline lookup yields CDR1 LGHDT and CDR2 YNNKEL (reference sequence). The CDR3 has 16 residues. CDR3 bases: TGTGCCAGCAGCCCAAGACAGGGTTCAGGGAATCAGCCCCAGCATTTT. As protein: CASSPRQGSGNQPQHF.

The V gene is TRBV18, the J gene TRBJ2-2; TRBD2 matches 11 bases. Looked up from germline, CDR1 is KGHSH and CDR2 is LQKENI. This CDR3 has 19 amino acids. After removal of 3 bases from V and 2 bases from J, the junction contained 11 bases not matched to a gene. DNA of the CDR3: TGTGCCAGCTCACCTTCAGCCGGGACTAGCGGAGCAAACACCGGGGAGCTGTTTTTT. Translated: CASSPSAGTSGANTGELFF.

The chain employs TRBV12-5 and TRBJ1-1; 8 bases map to TRBD1. V was pared by 6 bases and J by 5 bases, with 14 bases of the junction left unmatched. CDR1 and CDR2 (germline): LGHNT, FRNRAP. This CDR3 spans 16 amino acids. The CDR3 region has the DNA TGTGCTAGTGGCCAACCAGGGGGCGCAAAACATACTGAAGCTTTCTTT. As protein: CASGQPGGAKHTEAFF.

The table lists this clone with a few counts. The V gene is TRBV28, the J gene TRBJ1-5; D is ambiguous. This CDR3 contains 14 residues. The germline V and J ends were trimmed by 6 bases and 0 bases, with 9 bases remaining between them. Per germline, CDR1 MDHEN and CDR2 SYDVKM. The CDR3 DNA sequence: TGTGCCAGCAGCGGTCCTTATAGCAATCAGCCCCAGCATTTT. Translated, it gives CASSGPYSNQPQHF.

As regards this clone: Other nucleotide sequences in the sample specify the same CDR3. V and J are TRBV12-3 or TRBV12-4 and TRBJ1-2, with D uncertain. V lost 5 bases and J 4 bases, leaving 5 bases between the germline ends. The CDR3 covers 11 residues. For the CDR3, the DNA is TGTGCCAGCAGTGGCCTCTATGGCTACACCTTC. Its protein is CASSGLYGYTF.

The gene calls are TRBV7-2 and TRBJ1-4, with 7 bases identical to TRBD1. The CDR3 length is 16 residues. Per the germline V gene, CDR1 is SGHTA and CDR2 is FQGNSA. V trimming: 5 bases; J trimming: 8 bases; junction bases outside the gene matches: 14. Here the CDR3 reads CASSRTGELRGEKLFF. The CDR3 nucleotides read TGTGCCAGCAGCCGTACAGGGGAGTTGAGGGGGGAAAAACTGTTTTTT.

The V call is TRBV28, the J call TRBJ2-7; D may be TRBD2 (6 bases). Germline V lookup: CDR1 MDHEN, CDR2 SYDVKM. With 9 bases removed from V and 3 bases from J, the gap between germline ends came to 9 bases. This CDR3 comprises 11 residues. The CDR3 nucleotides read TGTGCCAGTTCTAGCGACTACGAGCAGTACTTC. It encodes CASSSDYEQYF.

The chain carries TRBV7-9 and TRBJ2-3; 7 positions match TRBD1. The CDR3 length is 17 residues. After removal of 5 bases from V and 4 bases from J, the junction contained 15 bases not matched to a gene. Germline V gene sequence: CDR1 SEHNR, CDR2 FQNEAQ (reference sequence). The CDR3 spells CASSPQGQLARADTQYF. The CDR3 DNA sequence: TGTGCCAGCAGCCCGCAGGGACAGCTAGCTAGGGCAGATACGCAGTATTTT.

This clone was seen once. The CDR3 DNA follows: TGCGCCAGCCCTACCAGGCTAGCGGGGGGGTCAGATACGCAGTATTTT. This gives the protein CASPTRLAGGSDTQYF. The chain couples TRBV23-1 to TRBJ2-3; TRBD2 matches at 12 bases. TRBV23-1 is known as an ORF, though its function is uncertain. V gave up 8 bases and J gave up 4 bases; unmatched junction bases: 10. CDR3 length: 16 residues.

This clone was counted once. V and J are TRBV3-1 (or the pseudogene TRBV3-2) and TRBJ2-5, with D tentatively TRBD2 (5 bases). The germline V gene encodes CDR1 LGHDT and CDR2 YNNKEL (reference sequence). V was clipped by 0 bases and J by 0 bases, with 14 bases between them. The CDR3 runs to 17 residues. CDR3 DNA sequence: TGTGCCAGCAGCCAAGATATCTCCCGGGGATACCAAGAGACCCAGTACTTC. The encoded protein is CASSQDISRGYQETQYF.

The V and J genes are TRBV6-6 and TRBJ1-2; 7 bases are shared with TRBD1. The CDR3 covers 14 residues. V shed 2 bases and J 8 bases; nucleotides not matched to a gene: 8. Germline V gene sequence: CDR1 MNHNY, CDR2 SVGAGI (reference sequence). The CDR3 is CASSYGTVPLGYTF. The CDR3 region has the DNA TGTGCCAGCAGTTACGGGACAGTACCGCTCGGCTACACCTTC.

The chain joins TRBV24-1 to TRBJ1-1; D may be TRBD1 (6 bases). The CDR3 has 16 amino acids. Trimming left V 5 bases short and J 1 base short, with 16 bases between. Germline CDR1 and CDR2: KGHDR and SFDVKD. The CDR3 reads CATSGGLWRRNTEAFF. In DNA form, the CDR3 reads TGTGCCACCAGTGGGGGGCTGTGGAGGCGGAACACTGAAGCTTTCTTT.

To note about this clone: An end of the junction differs from the germline gene, which may be a read error. The rearrangement uses TRBV2 and TRBJ2-7; 7 bases are shared with TRBD1. The CDR3 contains 13 residues. Germline CDR1 is SNHLY and CDR2 is FYNNEI. Here the CDR3 reads CASSESGAGGKDF. The CDR3 DNA sequence: TGTGCCAGCAGTGAAAGCGGCGCAGGGGGAAAGGACTTC.

This clone has more than one count but fewer than ten. In the same sample, other DNA sequences code for this CDR3. CDR3 sequence reads: CASSLGQMNTEAFF. Written as DNA, the CDR3 is TGTGCCAGCAGCTTAGGCCAGATGAACACTGAAGCTTTCTTT. The chain employs TRBV7-9 and TRBJ1-1; D is unresolved. Germline V gives CDR1 SEHNR, CDR2 FQNEAQ (reference sequence). Trimming left V 1 base short and J 0 bases short, with 6 bases between. CDR3 length: 14 residues.

The chain joins TRBV24-1 to TRBJ2-7, with 7 positions matching TRBD2. The CDR3 is 14 residues long. The germline V gene encodes CDR1 KGHDR and CDR2 SFDVKD. V lost 5 bases, J lost 3 bases, and 6 bases stayed unmatched. The CDR3 reads CATSVGGSSYEQYF. CDR3 DNA: TGTGCCACCAGTGTTGGCGGGAGCAGCTACGAGCAGTACTTC.

The rearrangement uses TRBV28 and TRBJ2-7, with D possibly TRBD2 on 6 matching bases. The CDR3 loop spans 12 amino acids. Germline V gene data show CDR1 as MDHEN and CDR2 as SYDVKM. Trimming took off 7 bases at V and 2 bases at J, with 9 bases between the two ends. This chain's CDR3 is CASNSGTYEQYF. In DNA form, the CDR3 reads TGTGCCAGCAATAGCGGTACCTACGAGCAGTACTTC.

This clone was counted once. The CDR3 nucleotides are TGCGCCAGCAGTGAGTTGGGACAGGGGTATGTAGAGAACACTGAAGCTTTCTTT. It translates to CASSELGQGYVENTEAFF. The chain is built from TRBV10-2 and TRBJ1-1, with TRBD1 identical over 10 bases. J lost 1 base, V lost 1 base, and 9 bases had no gene match. This CDR3 contains 18 residues. Looked up from germline, CDR1 is WSHSY and CDR2 is SAAADI.

The rearrangement uses TRBV6-6 and TRBJ1-2; 9 nucleotides line up with TRBD1. The J segment lost 2 bases and the V segment lost 5 bases, leaving 6 bases of the junction unmatched. CDR1 and CDR2 (germline): MNHNY, SVGAGI (reference sequence). The CDR3 has 15 residues. The CDR3 DNA reads as TGTGCCAGCAGTGCCCCGACAGGGGGGAACTATGGCTACACCTTC. It specifies CASSAPTGGNYGYTF.

The chain is built from TRBV5-4 and TRBJ1-3; no clear D gene. V was clipped by 2 bases and J by 7 bases, with 10 bases between them. Germline values: CDR1 SGHNT, CDR2 YYREEE (reference sequence). The CDR3 runs to 13 residues. CDR3 DNA: TGTGCCAGCAGCTTCGAAGCCGTCAACACCATATATTTT. Amino acids: CASSFEAVNTIYF.

The chain employs TRBV6-5 and TRBJ1-5, with 7 bases aligning to TRBD1. The CDR3 totals 15 residues. Germline CDR1 MNHEY, CDR2 SVGAGI. V gave up 5 bases and J gave up 0 bases; unmatched junction bases: 4. CDR3 sequence (DNA): TGTGCCAGCAGTATAGACAGGGCTAGCAATCAGCCCCAGCATTTT. Amino acids: CASSIDRASNQPQHF.

V and J are TRBV2 and TRBJ2-5, with 9 bases identical to TRBD2. Trimming cost V 7 bases and J 1 base; bases outside gene matches: 4. This CDR3 comprises 14 residues. The germline V gene has CDR1 SNHLY and CDR2 FYNNEI. As DNA, the CDR3 is TGTGCCAGCAACCTAGCGGGGCTCCAAGAGACCCAGTACTTC. It codes for CASNLAGLQETQYF.

The chain recombines TRBV7-8 with TRBJ1-1; D possibly corresponds to TRBD1 (5 bases). Per the germline V gene, CDR1 is SGHVS and CDR2 is FQNEAQ. The CDR3 length is 17 residues. V dropped 6 bases and J dropped 3 bases, with 23 bases sitting between them. DNA of the CDR3: TGTGCCAGCAGTGATGAAGTGGGTCAGGGCATCTACACTGAAGCTTTCTTT. Amino acids: CASSDEVGQGIYTEAFF.

The chain employs TRBV21-1 and TRBJ1-6; the D segment call TRBD1 is taken from the table without a DNA check. TRBV21-1 is reported as a pseudogene. The CDR3 sequence is 15 residues long. CDR3: CASSRTGTYNSPLHF. CDR3 coding DNA: TGTGCCAGCAGCCGGACAGGGACCTATAATTCACCCCTCCACTTT.

The chain carries TRBV19 and TRBJ1-3, with 9 bases aligning to TRBD1. Per the germline V gene, CDR1 is LNHDA and CDR2 is SQIVND (reference sequence). The J segment lost 2 bases and the V segment lost 5 bases, leaving 10 bases of the junction unmatched. This CDR3 is 17 amino acids long. This CDR3 reads CASSPPPGTGTGNTIYF. In nucleotides, the CDR3 is TGTGCCAGTAGTCCACCTCCCGGGACAGGGACTGGAAACACCATATATTTT.